Presented here are 30 T cell receptor beta chains from one specimen sequenced in a study of T cell repertoires in cytomegalovirus infection. TCRdb analysed the reads with MiXCR anew, one entry per CDR3 protein. The sample lists 300,000 to 450,000 distinct CDR3 sequences, around 18% occurring once. The sequencing sample was made of PBMCs. The receptors shown here come from a human donor in good health (CMV status not recorded). Some clones in this sample may be carry-over from other donors' samples.

There are a few counts of this clonotype. The V and J genes are TRBV5-4 and TRBJ2-5; 8 bases are shared with TRBD2. Unmatched junction bases numbered 7, after V lost 4 bases and J lost 5 bases. The CDR3 covers 14 residues. CDR1 SGHNT and CDR2 YYREEE come from the germline V gene (reference sequence). CDR3 DNA: TGTGCCAGCAGCCACCCGGGAGGGGGGGAGACCCAGTACTTC. Translating it yields CASSHPGGGETQYF.

Turning to this clonotype: This may be a read error, as it is one base from a much larger clone. V is TRBV7-2 and J is TRBJ2-6; D might be TRBD2 (6 bases). This CDR3 region has 15 residues. Germline CDR1 is SGHTA and CDR2 is FQGNSA. CDR3 DNA: TGTGCCAGCAGCATCGGGAGATCTGGGGCCAACGTCATGACTTTC. Translated, it gives CASSIGRSGANVMTF.

This chain links TRBV18 with TRBJ2-7; D remains ambiguous. Germline V gives CDR1 KGHSH, CDR2 LQKENI. The CDR3 is 15 amino acids. V was trimmed by 2 bases and J by 3 bases, leaving 14 bases between them. In nucleotides, the CDR3 is TGTGCCAGCTCACCAACGTCAATACCCAACTACGAGCAGTACTTC. As protein: CASSPTSIPNYEQYF.

This clonotype has just one count. This chain connects TRBV29-1 to TRBJ2-3, with D maybe TRBD1 (6 bases). The germline V gene encodes CDR1 SQVTM and CDR2 ANQGSEA. This CDR3 contains 14 residues. V was cut by 3 bases and J by 2 bases, with 12 bases left in between. The CDR3 region is CSVDLQGPTDTQYF. Written as DNA, the CDR3 is TGCAGCGTTGATTTACAGGGACCCACAGATACGCAGTATTTT.

The CDR3 sequence: CSAPNPIGDDTQYF. The CDR3 DNA sequence: TGCAGTGCTCCTAACCCTATCGGGGATGATACGCAGTATTTT. The V and J genes are TRBV20-1 and TRBJ2-3, with D perhaps TRBD2 (5 bases). CDR1 is DFQATT and CDR2 is SNEGSKA in the germline V gene (reference sequence). The CDR3 spans 14 residues. The V end was cut by 5 bases, the J end by 6 bases, with 18 bases between.

This clonotype appeared many times. This chain uses TRBV7-2 with TRBJ2-3; 11 bases are shared with TRBD2. V gave up 1 base and J gave up 7 bases; unmatched junction bases: 7. The CDR3 runs 16 residues. Germline loops: CDR1 SGHTA, CDR2 FQGNSA. The CDR3 is CASSLVGVAGGYTQYF. CDR3 nucleotides: TGTGCCAGCAGCTTAGTAGGGGTAGCGGGAGGGTATACGCAGTATTTT.

This clonotype was seen a handful of times. The chain combines TRBV10-3 with TRBJ2-1, with no clear D. In germline, CDR1 is ENHRY, CDR2 SYGVKD. CDR3 length equals 15 residues. The V end was cut by 4 bases, the J end by 7 bases, with 17 bases between. The CDR3 here is CAISGSSQDPNEQFF. For the CDR3, the DNA is TGTGCCATCAGTGGCTCAAGCCAGGACCCAAATGAGCAGTTCTTC.

This clonotype showed up many times. The chain is built from TRBV6-5 and TRBJ1-2, with TRBD1 matching 8 bases. The CDR3 is 18 residues long. J gave up 3 bases and V 0 bases, and 12 bases lay outside the gene matches. CDR1 MNHEY and CDR2 SVGAGI come from the germline V gene. In nucleotides, the CDR3 is TGTGCCAGCAGTTACTCCACCTGGCAGGACAGGGATGACTATGGCTACACCTTC. It specifies CASSYSTWQDRDDYGYTF.

Written as DNA, the CDR3 is TGTGCCATCAGTGAGTGGACAGGGCGAGGGGTAGGATCCCCAGGGGTGATTGCCTACGAGCAGTACTTC. It encodes CAISEWTGRGVGSPGVIAYEQYF. V and J are TRBV10-3 and TRBJ2-7; 8 bases agree with TRBD1. The J segment lost 2 bases and the V segment lost 1 base, leaving 28 bases of the junction unmatched. Germline CDR1 and CDR2: ENHRY and SYGVKD. The CDR3 covers 23 residues.

This clonotype was seen more than once but under ten times. The chain is built from TRBV2 and TRBJ2-3; possibly TRBD1 or TRBD2 for D (5 bases each). V lost 4 bases and J lost 2, with 13 bases in between. Germline-derived CDR1 and CDR2 are SNHLY and FYNNEI. This CDR3 contains 15 residues. CDR3 sequence reads: CASSGDIGATDTQYF. The CDR3 bases are TGTGCCAGCAGTGGCGATATCGGGGCCACAGATACGCAGTATTTT.

In its sample, this clonotype was seen many times. V gene TRBV7-2 combines with J gene TRBJ2-7, with 10 bases identical to TRBD1. This CDR3 region has 16 residues. Per the germline V gene, CDR1 is SGHTA and CDR2 is FQGNSA. V lost 4 bases to trimming and J lost 6 bases; unmatched junction nucleotides: 12. The CDR3 DNA reads as TGTGCCAGCAGCTCCTCTGCGGGACAGGGGCTATTCGAGCAGTACTTC. It specifies CASSSSAGQGLFEQYF.

This clonotype was picked up many times. The J gene is TRBJ2-1, the V gene TRBV7-2, with D possibly TRBD2 on 5 matching bases. The CDR3 contains 15 residues. Looked up from germline, CDR1 is SGHTA and CDR2 is FQGNSA. Trimming pared 7 bases from V and 0 bases from J, leaving 13 bases between. The CDR3 DNA sequence: TGTGCCAGCACCCCAGCGGTAGGCTCCTACAATGAGCAGTTCTTC. Its protein is CASTPAVGSYNEQFF.

The chain links TRBV6-2 or TRBV6-3 to TRBJ2-5, with a weak D call TRBD2 (5 bases). This CDR3 is 14 amino acids long. Germline CDR1 MNHEY, CDR2 SVGEGT. V was cut by 2 bases and J by 5 bases, with 12 bases left in between. This CDR3 is CASSYRGPGETQYF. CDR3 nucleotides: TGTGCCAGCAGTTACCGCGGGCCGGGGGAGACCCAGTACTTC.

In its sample, this clonotype was seen many times. This chain connects TRBV7-8 to TRBJ2-1; no firm D call. CDR1 SGHVS and CDR2 FQNEAQ come from the germline V gene. The CDR3 covers 13 residues. Trimming stripped 3 bases from V and 10 bases from J, with 13 bases between. CDR3 region: CASSFQELREQFF. Here the CDR3 DNA reads TGTGCCAGCAGCTTCCAGGAACTGAGAGAGCAGTTCTTC.

This chain links TRBV5-4 with TRBJ2-1; no clear D gene. V gave up 0 bases and J gave up 5 bases, with 12 bases separating them. The germline V gene encodes CDR1 SGHNT and CDR2 YYREEE (reference sequence). This CDR3 has 15 residues. The CDR3: CASSLGASENNEQFF. CDR3 nucleotide sequence: TGTGCCAGCAGCTTGGGGGCTTCGGAGAACAATGAGCAGTTCTTC.

The J gene is TRBJ2-1, the V gene TRBV7-8, with TRBD1 identical over 7 bases. The trim removed 1 base at V and 8 bases at J, leaving 2 bases unmatched. This CDR3 is 13 amino acids long. Germline CDR1 SGHVS, CDR2 FQNEAQ. CDR3 nucleotide sequence: TGTGCCAGCAGCTTAGGGGACAGTTATGAGCAGTTCTTC. Amino acid sequence: CASSLGDSYEQFF.

V and J are TRBV3-1 and TRBJ1-6, with D possibly TRBD1 on 6 matching bases. Germline V gene lookup returns CDR1 LGHDT and CDR2 YNNKEL (reference sequence). The CDR3 consists of 14 residues. The V end lost 1 base, the J end lost 7 bases, and 8 bases lay between the germline ends. The CDR3 spells CASSQGTENSPLHF. The DNA for the CDR3 is TGTGCCAGCAGCCAAGGGACAGAGAATTCACCCCTCCACTTT. Together with reference TRBV3-1 and TRBJ1-6, the CDR3 gives the full variable domain: DTAVSQTPKYLVTQMGNDKSIKCEQNLGHDTMYWYKQDSKKFLKIMFSYNNKELIINETVPNRFSPKSPDKAHLNLHINSLELGDSAVYFCASSQGTENSPLHFGNGTRLTVT.

The J gene is TRBJ2-7, the V gene TRBV27; TRBD2 matches 9 bases. The length of the CDR3 is 14 residues. The ends lost 6 bases at V and 4 bases at J; junction bases unmatched: 7. Looked up from germline, CDR1 is MNHEY and CDR2 is SMNVEV (reference sequence). The CDR3 DNA reads TGTGCCAGCAGCCGTGGAAGCGGGGGGTACGAGCAGTACTTC. Its protein product is CASSRGSGGYEQYF.

The sample holds many counts of this clonotype. CDR3 in amino acids: CASTKPGTVSGNTIYF. CDR3 in DNA: TGTGCCAGCACCAAACCCGGGACAGTCTCTGGAAACACCATATATTTT. The chain combines TRBV7-2 with TRBJ1-3; TRBD1 aligns across 7 bases. CDR3 length: 16 residues. Germline values: CDR1 SGHTA, CDR2 FQGNSA. J lost 0 bases, V lost 7 bases, and 9 bases had no gene match.

Comments on this clonotype: This sequence may be a read error, since a much larger clone differs from it by one base. This chain connects TRBV12-3 or TRBV12-4 to TRBJ2-1, with 14 bases matching TRBD2. This CDR3 has 18 amino acids. For the CDR3, the DNA is TGTGGCAGCAGTCAACCGGGACTAGCGGGGGCCCAGGGTCTTAAGCAGTTCTTC. As protein: CGSSQPGLAGAQGLKQFF.

The table lists this clonotype with a few counts. A much larger clonotype is one base distant, so this may be a read error. The rearrangement uses TRBV6-1 and TRBJ2-3; the match to TRBD2 covers 7 bases. The CDR3 sequence is 12 residues long. V lost 6 bases, J lost 5 bases, and 2 bases stayed unmatched. Per the germline V gene, CDR1 is MNHNS and CDR2 is SASEGT. This chain's CDR3 is CASSTGGDTQYF. DNA of the CDR3: TGTGCCAGCAGCACGGGGGGAGATACGCAGTATTTT.

The rearrangement links TRBV20-1 to TRBJ2-5; 10 bases match TRBD2. The CDR3 is 18 residues long. Germline-derived CDR1 and CDR2 are DFQATT and SNEGSKA (reference sequence). The V and J ends lost 4 bases and 2 bases, in that order; junction bases with no gene match: 16. CDR3 in DNA: TGCAGTGCTACCCGTCCCACCCGACCGGGACTAGCGCAAGAGACCCAGTACTTC. Residues: CSATRPTRPGLAQETQYF.

This clonotype was seen ten or more times. The chain links TRBV19 to TRBJ1-1; D may be TRBD1 (6 bases). Germline assignment: CDR1 LNHDA and CDR2 SQIVND (reference sequence). V was clipped by 10 bases and J by 9 bases, with 27 bases between them. The CDR3 totals 15 residues. This CDR3 reads CATNPLLGGVGKAFF. CDR3 bases: TGTGCCACAAACCCCCTTCTGGGGGGCGTAGGAAAAGCTTTCTTT. The entire variable domain, with the rest obtained from reference TRBV19 and TRBJ1-1, is as follows: DGGITQSPKYLFRKEGQNVTLSCEQNLNHDAMYWYRQDPGQGLRLIYYSQIVNDFQKGDIAEGYSVSREKKESFPLTVTSAQKNPTAFYLCATNPLLGGVGKAFFGQGTRLTVV.

This clonotype has a count of ten or more. This rearrangement joins TRBV6-2 or TRBV6-3 to TRBJ2-3; D assignment may be TRBD1 or TRBD2 (5 bases each). CDR1 MNHEY and CDR2 SVGEGT come from the germline V gene. This CDR3 comprises 16 residues. The V and J ends lost 2 bases and 4 bases respectively, with 16 bases between them. CDR3 nucleotides: TGTGCCAGCAGTTACGCCCGGGACCCAGCAGCAGATACGCAGTATTTT. Translating it yields CASSYARDPAADTQYF.

There are many counts of this clonotype. The rearrangement links TRBV7-2 to TRBJ2-2; 7 positions agree with TRBD1. The junction had 9 bases not matched to a gene; V was cut back by 8 bases and J by 6 bases. CDR1 is SGHTA and CDR2 is FQGNSA in the germline V gene. The CDR3 runs 14 residues. The CDR3 sequence is CASVRQGRSGELFF. CDR3 DNA sequence: TGTGCCAGCGTTCGACAGGGAAGGTCCGGGGAGCTGTTTTTT. The whole variable domain, remainder taken from reference TRBV7-2 and TRBJ2-2, is GAGVSQSPSNKVTEKGKDVELRCDPISGHTALYWYRQSLGQGLEFLIYFQGNSAPDKSGLPSDRFSAERTGGSVSTLTIQRTQQEDSAVYLCASVRQGRSGELFFGEGSRLTVL.

The rearrangement uses TRBV6-2 or TRBV6-3 and TRBJ2-1; TRBD1 agrees at 8 bases. Germline trimming cut 8 bases from V and 2 bases from J; bases unmatched to any gene: 5. The CDR3 has 14 amino acids. In germline, CDR1 is MNHEY, CDR2 SVGEGT. DNA of the CDR3: TGTGCCAGCGATTGGGGACAGGCCTACAATGAGCAGTTCTTC. Translating gives CASDWGQAYNEQFF.

The chain employs TRBV29-1 and TRBJ2-1; weak D call: TRBD2 (5 bases). The CDR3 spans 11 residues. The V gene lost 6 bases and the J gene lost 15 bases, with 18 bases spanning the gap. The germline CDR1 and CDR2 sequences are SQVTM and ANQGSEA. This CDR3 reads CSVDPLASGFF. The CDR3 DNA sequence: TGCAGCGTCGATCCGCTAGCCTCCGGGTTCTTC.

This clonotype was picked up a small number of times. The chain combines TRBV7-9 with TRBJ2-1; TRBD2 matches at 7 bases. Losses at the gene ends were 5 bases for V and 4 bases for J; bases not matched to a gene: 8. From germline, CDR1 is SEHNR and CDR2 FQNEAQ (reference sequence). This CDR3 has 15 residues. CDR3 region: CASSRSGTKYNEQFF. The CDR3, as DNA: TGTGCCAGCAGCCGATCCGGGACTAAATACAATGAGCAGTTCTTC.

The table lists this clonotype with many counts. This chain links TRBV28 with TRBJ2-5; a weak D match, TRBD2 (5 bases). Germline V gene sequence: CDR1 MDHEN, CDR2 SYDVKM. Trimming took off 6 bases at V and 9 bases at J, with 14 bases between the two ends. There are 12 residues in the CDR3. The CDR3 protein is CASRYERGSQYF. The DNA of the CDR3 is TGTGCCAGCAGATACGAAAGAGGGTCCCAGTACTTC. The whole variable domain, remainder taken from reference TRBV28 and TRBJ2-5, is DVKVTQSSRYLVKRTGEKVFLECVQDMDHENMFWYRQDPGLGLRLIYFSYDVKMKEKGDIPEGYSVSREKKERFSLILESASTNQTSMYLCASRYERGSQYFGPGTRLLVL.

The chain carries TRBV6-2 or TRBV6-3 and TRBJ2-3; D uncertain. Deletions cut 6 bases from V and 6 bases from J, with 4 bases between. The germline V gene encodes CDR1 MNHEY and CDR2 SVGEGT. The CDR3 totals 10 residues. CDR3 in DNA: TGTGCCAGCAGGAGGGATACGCAGTATTTT. Its protein product is CASRRDTQYF.